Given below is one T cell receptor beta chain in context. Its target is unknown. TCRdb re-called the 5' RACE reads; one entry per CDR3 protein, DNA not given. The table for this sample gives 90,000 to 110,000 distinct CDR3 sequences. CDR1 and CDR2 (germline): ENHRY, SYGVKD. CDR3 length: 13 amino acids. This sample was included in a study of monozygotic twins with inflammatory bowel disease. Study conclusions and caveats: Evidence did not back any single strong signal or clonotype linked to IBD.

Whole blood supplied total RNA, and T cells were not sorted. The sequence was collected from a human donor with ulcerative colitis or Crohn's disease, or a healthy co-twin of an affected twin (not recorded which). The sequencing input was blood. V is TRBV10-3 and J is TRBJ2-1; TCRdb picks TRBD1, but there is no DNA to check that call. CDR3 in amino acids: CATATGGYNEQFF.